The 26 T cell receptor beta chains below all came from one sample that was sequenced in a study of vaccination effects on CD4 cells after COVID-19 (dated by TCRdb to between 2022 and 2023). No antigen has been identified for these receptors. The library came from the immunoSEQ multiplex PCR assay. In TCRdb, the immuneACCESS table is reduced to in-frame sequences with V and J assigned. These tables do not hold every clone; where another copy was compared, an unresolved V gene accounts for under half, and the others remain unexplained. This sample is represented by some 35,000 clones; roughly four fifths of them were singletons. The top ten clonotypes cover less than 2% of the sample. The ViraFEST assay stimulated PBMC with viral peptide pools and then used TCR sequencing to identify antigen-specific CD4+ T cell clonotypes by expansion. After about 10 days of culture, CD4+ T cells were isolated with the EasySep CD4+ T cell isolation kit. Participants received two doses of either the BNT162b2 or the mRNA-1273 mRNA SARS-CoV-2 vaccine.

The sample was CD4+ T cells from PBMCs cultured with HCoV-NL63 spike peptides, taken after COVID-19 vaccination. This sample's cell subset or site label indicates: HCoV-NL63 spike overlapping peptide pool stimulation. The receptors stem from a human donor who received a COVID-19 vaccine. Some clones in this sample may be carry-over from other donors' samples.

This sequence joins TRBV2 and TRBJ2-2; the D gene could be TRBD1 or TRBD2 (5 bases each). The CDR3 runs to 15 residues. Germline-derived CDR1 and CDR2 are SNHLY and FYNNEI. V was trimmed by 6 bases and J by 3 bases, leaving 14 bases between them. CDR3 sequence (DNA): TGTGCCAGCAGGTCCCGGGACCGATACACCGGGGAGCTGTTTTTT. This sequence encodes CASRSRDRYTGELFF.

This clone has a single count. The chain uses TRBV9 and TRBJ2-1; D is undetermined. V shed 0 bases and J shed 8 bases, with 12 bases lying between them. The germline V gene has CDR1 SGDLS and CDR2 YYNGEE. CDR3 size: 14 residues. The CDR3 reads CASSVDGIRDEQFF. As DNA, the CDR3 is TGTGCCAGCAGCGTAGACGGCATCCGCGATGAGCAGTTCTTC.

The chain couples TRBV30 to TRBJ1-6, with D unclear. Germline values: CDR1 GTSNPN, CDR2 SVGIG (reference sequence). CDR3 length: 17 residues. Trimming stripped 2 bases from V and 12 bases from J, with 26 bases between. For the CDR3, the DNA is TGTGCCTGGAGTTACGGCCTGGATTCTCACCGCAATATACCCCTCCACTTT. As protein: CAWSYGLDSHRNIPLHF.

The rearrangement links TRBV6-2 or TRBV6-3 to TRBJ1-4, with TRBD1 matching 7 bases. V lost 7 bases, J lost 4 bases, and 15 bases stayed unmatched. This CDR3 region has 17 residues. Germline V gives CDR1 MNHEY, CDR2 SVGEGT. CDR3 nucleotide sequence: TGTGCCAGCACCCCCGTACTGGCGGGACAGTTTAATGAAAAACTGTTTTTT. The encoded protein is CASTPVLAGQFNEKLFF.

V is TRBV29-1 and J is TRBJ2-5, with D tentatively TRBD1 (6 bases). This CDR3 is built from 16 residues. CDR1 is SQVTM and CDR2 is ANQGSEA in the germline V gene. Deletions cut 0 bases from V and 5 bases from J, with 19 bases between. The CDR3 region has the DNA TGCAGCGTTGAAGATTGGACAGCGATCCAGAGGGAGACCCAGTACTTC. Translation gives CSVEDWTAIQRETQYF.

The J gene is TRBJ2-3, the V gene TRBV12-5; 11 nucleotides align to TRBD2. Losses at the gene ends were 6 bases for V and 2 bases for J; bases not matched to a gene: 1. This CDR3 comprises 14 residues. The V gene's germline CDR1 is LGHNT and CDR2 FRNRAP. The CDR3 DNA reads TGTGCTAGTGGGACTAGCGGGGTCACAGATACGCAGTATTTT. Translation: CASGTSGVTDTQYF.

V and J are TRBV5-1 and TRBJ2-3; TRBD1 is a possible D gene (6 bases). V shed 0 bases and J shed 5 bases, with 25 bases lying between them. Per germline, CDR1 SGHRS and CDR2 YFSETQ. The CDR3 has 19 residues. CDR3 amino acids: CASSLGLNNRERSGDTQYF. The CDR3 nucleotides are TGCGCCAGCAGCTTGGGTCTAAACAACAGGGAACGTAGTGGAGATACGCAGTATTTT. Together with reference TRBV5-1 and TRBJ2-3, the CDR3 gives the full variable domain: KAGVTQTPRYLIKTRGQQVTLSCSPISGHRSVSWYQQTPGQGLQFLFEYFSETQRNKGNFPGRFSGRQFSNSRSEMNVSTLELGDSALYLCASSLGLNNRERSGDTQYFGPGTRLTVL.

The rearrangement links TRBV7-2 to TRBJ1-1, with D perhaps TRBD1 (6 bases). CDR3 length: 14 residues. Germline CDR1 and CDR2: SGHTA and FQGNSA. V was shortened by 8 bases and J by 3 bases, with 16 bases between the two germline ends. CDR3 amino acids: CASAQDSWHTEAFF. The CDR3 nucleotides are TGTGCCAGCGCTCAGGACAGTTGGCACACTGAAGCTTTCTTT.

The rearrangement links TRBV4-1 to TRBJ2-7, with D possibly TRBD2 on 6 matching bases. The CDR3 has 15 residues. Trimming took off 2 bases at V and 5 bases at J, with 16 bases between the two ends. The germline CDR1 and CDR2 sequences are MGHRA and YSYEKL. DNA of the CDR3: TGCGCCAGCAGCCAAAGGCGCGGGGATGGTGACGAGCAGTACGTC. Its translation is CASSQRRGDGDEQYV.

The V gene is TRBV7-9, the J gene TRBJ2-7, with 11 bases lining up with TRBD1. Germline CDR1 is SEHNR and CDR2 is FQNEAQ (reference sequence). V shed 5 bases, J shed 2 bases, and the junction held 5 bases outside the gene matches. The CDR3 extends over 15 amino acids. The chain's CDR3 is CASSRGQGATYEQYV. The CDR3 nucleotides read TGTGCCAGCAGCCGAGGACAGGGGGCCACCTACGAGCAGTACGTC.

The chain combines TRBV5-4 with TRBJ1-1, with D uncertain. The germline V gene has CDR1 SGHNT and CDR2 YYREEE (reference sequence). This CDR3 contains 15 residues. The V gene lost 0 bases and the J gene lost 0 bases, with 9 bases spanning the gap. The chain's CDR3 is CASSLAYGVNTEAFF. The CDR3 DNA reads as TGTGCCAGCAGCTTGGCCTACGGGGTGAACACTGAAGCTTTCTTT. Variable domain in full (rest from reference TRBV5-4 and TRBJ1-1): ETGVTQSPTHLIKTRGQQVTLRCSSQSGHNTVSWYQQALGQGPQFIFQYYREEENGRGNFPPRFSGLQFPNYSSELNVNALELDDSALYLCASSLAYGVNTEAFFGQGTRLTVV.

There are a few counts of this clone. The rearrangement joins TRBV24-1 to TRBJ2-3; TRBD2 might be the D (5 bases). The CDR3 runs to 14 residues. CDR1 KGHDR and CDR2 SFDVKD come from the germline V gene. Deletions cut 8 bases from V and 0 bases from J, with 11 bases between. CDR3 region: CATNPGGSTDTQYF. The DNA of the CDR3 is TGTGCCACCAATCCAGGAGGCAGCACAGATACGCAGTATTTT.

This clone was observed once. V usage is TRBV27 and J usage is TRBJ2-5, with D perhaps matching TRBD1 (5 bases). Germline lookup yields CDR1 MNHEY and CDR2 SMNVEV (reference sequence). The CDR3 is made up of 15 amino acids. V was shortened by 7 bases and J by 3 bases, with 18 bases between the two germline ends. The chain's CDR3 is CASNLPARQKETQYF. CDR3 sequence (DNA): TGTGCCAGCAACTTACCAGCTCGACAGAAAGAGACCCAGTACTTC.

The V and J genes are TRBV4-3 and TRBJ2-1, with a weak D call TRBD1 (6 bases). V was clipped by 0 bases and J by 6 bases, with 6 bases between them. The length of the CDR3 is 13 residues. Germline V CDR1 and CDR2: LGHNA, YSLEER. The CDR3 loop reads CASSQEGANEQFF. As DNA, the CDR3 is TGCGCCAGCAGCCAAGAGGGGGCCAATGAGCAGTTCTTC.

This chain connects TRBV24-1 to TRBJ1-2; 8 bases line up with TRBD1. This CDR3 spans 14 amino acids. Germline CDR1 is KGHDR and CDR2 is SFDVKD. After removal of 5 bases from V and 2 bases from J, the junction contained 3 bases not matched to a gene. In DNA form, the CDR3 reads TGTGCCACCAGTGCCCGGACAGGGAACTATGGCTACACCTTC. It specifies CATSARTGNYGYTF.

The V and J genes are TRBV7-2 and TRBJ1-3; 7 bases fit TRBD1. This CDR3 region has 15 residues. With V trimmed by 2 bases and J by 4 bases, 5 bases remained unmatched. Germline CDR1 is SGHTA and CDR2 is FQGNSA. The CDR3 DNA reads TGTGCCAGCAGCTTACAACAGGGGCAAGGAAACACCATATATTTT. Its translation: CASSLQQGQGNTIYF.

The chain is built from TRBV3-1 (or the pseudogene TRBV3-2) and TRBJ1-6; D unclear. This CDR3 has 15 residues. V lost 8 bases and J 7 bases, leaving 18 bases between the germline ends. From germline, CDR1 is LGHDT and CDR2 YNNKEL (reference sequence). CDR3 sequence (DNA): TGTGCCAGCCCGGTCATAACAGCTAAAAATTCACCCCTCCACTTT. It specifies CASPVITAKNSPLHF.

The table lists this clone with a few counts. The rearrangement joins TRBV5-1 to TRBJ1-3, with D possibly TRBD1 on 5 matching bases. Trimming shortened V by 1 base and J by 3 bases, and 8 bases separated the two germline ends. Germline V CDR1 and CDR2: SGHRS, YFSETQ. The CDR3 covers 14 residues. The CDR3 DNA follows: TGCGCCAGCAGCTTGACAGGCGGTGGAAACACCATATATTTT. This translates into CASSLTGGGNTIYF.

This chain joins TRBV6-5 and TRBJ2-5; D is unclear. The CDR3 is made up of 15 amino acids. Germline V lookup: CDR1 MNHEY, CDR2 SVGAGI. V was trimmed by 0 bases and J by 5 bases, leaving 13 bases between them. CDR3 loop: CASSYSHDLGETQYF. The CDR3 DNA sequence: TGTGCCAGCAGTTACTCGCATGACCTGGGGGAGACCCAGTACTTC.

The gene calls are TRBV5-1 and TRBJ2-5; D gene unclear. Germline CDR1 is SGHRS and CDR2 is YFSETQ. The CDR3 contains 15 residues. The V end was cut by 5 bases, the J end by 1 base, with 15 bases between. In nucleotides, the CDR3 is TGCGCCAGCAGAGGCGGCTCTGGGTTCCAAGAGACCCAGTACTTC. Protein: CASRGGSGFQETQYF.

The chain couples TRBV13 to TRBJ2-6, with 9 bases matching TRBD2. V lost 0 bases, J lost 2 bases, and 8 bases stayed unmatched. CDR1 PRHDT and CDR2 FYEKMQ come from the germline V gene (reference sequence). This CDR3 region has 19 residues. CDR3: CASSLGWRGGNPGANVLTF. The CDR3 DNA reads as TGTGCCAGCAGCTTAGGTTGGCGGGGGGGGAATCCTGGGGCCAACGTCCTGACTTTC.

The V and J genes are TRBV5-1 and TRBJ2-2; D perhaps matches TRBD2 (6 bases). CDR3 length: 17 residues. The V end was cut by 4 bases, the J end by 5 bases, with 21 bases between. Germline V gene data show CDR1 as SGHRS and CDR2 as YFSETQ. CDR3 residues: CASSRRGGWAGTGELFF. The CDR3 nucleotides read TGCGCCAGCAGCCGGCGGGGCGGGTGGGCTGGAACCGGGGAGCTGTTTTTT.

The chain joins TRBV9 to TRBJ2-1; D call uncertain. V gave up 4 bases and J gave up 4 bases, with 9 bases separating them. The CDR3 contains 13 residues. Germline CDR1 is SGDLS and CDR2 is YYNGEE. DNA for the CDR3: TGTGCCAGCAGCCTCGAGCCTTACAATGAGCAGTTCTTC. This gives the protein CASSLEPYNEQFF.

The chain is built from TRBV11-3 and TRBJ2-3; TRBD2 agrees at 15 bases. The CDR3 is 17 amino acids. With V trimmed by 5 bases and J by 2 bases, 5 bases remained unmatched. Germline CDR1 is SGHNT and CDR2 is YENEEA. CDR3 nucleotide sequence: TGTGCCAGCAGCGCTGGACTAGCGGGGGGGCCCACAGATACGCAGTATTTT. It codes for CASSAGLAGGPTDTQYF.

The CDR3 reads CASSHPGLQGYTF. The CDR3 DNA sequence: TGCGCCAGCAGCCACCCAGGGTTACAAGGCTACACCTTC. The chain employs TRBV4-1 and TRBJ1-2, with D maybe TRBD1 (5 bases). This CDR3 region has 13 residues. V was shortened by 3 bases and J by 8 bases, with 13 bases between the two germline ends. Germline V CDR1 and CDR2: MGHRA, YSYEKL.

This rearrangement joins TRBV25-1 to TRBJ1-3; D is undetermined. Germline V gives CDR1 MGHDK, CDR2 SYGVNS. This CDR3 contains 15 residues. The V and J ends lost 5 bases and 2 bases respectively, with 13 bases between them. The CDR3 DNA follows: TGTGCCAGCAGTCCTACCGACACCCCTGGAAACACCATATATTTT. It translates to CASSPTDTPGNTIYF.